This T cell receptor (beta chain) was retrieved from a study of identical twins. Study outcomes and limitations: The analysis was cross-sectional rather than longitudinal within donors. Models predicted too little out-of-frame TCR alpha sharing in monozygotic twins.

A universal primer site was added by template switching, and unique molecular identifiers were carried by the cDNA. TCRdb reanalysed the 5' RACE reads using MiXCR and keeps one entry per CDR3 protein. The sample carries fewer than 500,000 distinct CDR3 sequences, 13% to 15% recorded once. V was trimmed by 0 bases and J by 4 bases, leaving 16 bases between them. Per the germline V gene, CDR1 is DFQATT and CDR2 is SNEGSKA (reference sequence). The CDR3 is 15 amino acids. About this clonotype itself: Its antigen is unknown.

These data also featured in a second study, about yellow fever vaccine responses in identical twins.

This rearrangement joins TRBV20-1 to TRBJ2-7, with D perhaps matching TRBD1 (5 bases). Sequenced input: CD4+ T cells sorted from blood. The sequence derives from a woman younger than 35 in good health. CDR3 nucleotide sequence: TGCAGTGCTAGAGAGAGTCGCAGACAGATATACGAGCAGTACTTC. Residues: CSARESRRQIYEQYF.